This T cell receptor beta chain is drawn from a study of early T cells in non-severe SARS-CoV-2 infection. Study as a whole: Whole-blood bulk RNA, unsorted, was sequenced, and chains were unpaired. Study outcomes and limitations: Anti-spike CD8 responses were favored by VDJdb matching, which missed private and CD4 specificities.

cDNA molecules, individually, were tagged with unique molecular identifiers. One entry per CDR3 protein results from TCRdb running MiXCR on the 5' RACE reads. The profile shows around 58,000 distinct CDR3 sequences, 4.9% of them singletons. This clonotype was detected many times. The target antigen is unknown. V was pared by 4 bases and J by 2 bases, with 12 bases between. The CDR3 consists of 15 residues. The TCR was taken from an adult who was a healthcare worker with PCR-confirmed SARS-CoV-2 infection or an uninfected control (not recorded which). The chain employs TRBV12-3 or TRBV12-4 and TRBJ2-1; D unclear. Sample: whole blood. CDR3: CASSWLGRAYNEQFF. CDR3 nucleotide sequence: TGTGCCAGCAGTTGGCTAGGTCGGGCCTACAATGAGCAGTTCTTC.